The rows below give T cell receptor beta chains drawn from one sample of a study of early T cells in non-severe SARS-CoV-2 infection. TCRdb re-called the 5' RACE reads with MiXCR, one entry per CDR3 protein. The sample carries roughly 90,000 distinct CDR3 sequences, over 11% recorded once. The sequencing input was whole blood. These receptors were obtained from an adult who was a healthcare worker with PCR-confirmed SARS-CoV-2 infection or an uninfected control (not recorded which). CDR3s include the opening cysteine and the closing phenylalanine or tryptophan. Size is stated for part of the rows, as once, few or many counts, or as a class when the clone is expanded.

clone_size: few
v_call: TRBV3-1
cdr3_aa: CASSQRPDNEQFF

clone_size: many
v_call: TRBV20-1
cdr3_aa: CSARLGGRGPKNIQYF

clone_size: few
v_call: TRBV7-9
cdr3_aa: CASSPRLPEQYF

clone_size: few
v_call: TRBV9
cdr3_aa: CASSGQGEQPQHF

clone_size: many
v_call: TRBV6-6
cdr3_aa: CASSYRGQGEKLFF

clone_size: many
v_call: TRBV5-8
cdr3_aa: CASRRTATNEKLFF

clone_size: few
v_call: TRBV29-1
cdr3_aa: CSVDVGLGGYTF

clone_size: many
v_call: TRBV20-1
cdr3_aa: CSARDTNTKETQYF

clone_size: many
v_call: TRBV19
cdr3_aa: CASSRSGFSYNEQFF

clone_size: many
v_call: TRBV6-5
cdr3_aa: CASSYGTGGHTEAFF

clone_size: few
v_call: TRBV28
cdr3_aa: CASSSPELGQGRRREKLFF

clone_size: many
v_call: TRBV4-1
cdr3_aa: CASSQQPGQPLNSNQPQHF

clone_size: once
v_call: TRBV21-1
cdr3_aa: CASSKKHFKGPNQETQYF

clone_size: many
v_call: TRBV11-2
cdr3_aa: CATSRYGATSDTQYF

clone_size: few
v_call: TRBV11-2
cdr3_aa: CASSYGRQETQYF

clone_size: few
v_call: TRBV20-1
cdr3_aa: CSASTGPGGGQPQHF

clone_size: many
v_call: TRBV7-9
cdr3_aa: CASSGDGRGRSDEQFF

clone_size: -
v_call: TRBV7-3
cdr3_aa: CASSPLAGLSTDTQYF

clone_size: -
v_call: TRBV24-1
cdr3_aa: CATSDPDTGGGYTF

clone_size: -
v_call: TRBV6-2/TRBV6-3
cdr3_aa: CAIGLPYEQYF

clone_size: many
v_call: TRBV3-1
cdr3_aa: CASSRSLRNTEAFF

clone_size: few
v_call: TRBV5-1
cdr3_aa: CASNAGQGVTETQYF

clone_size: few
v_call: TRBV28
cdr3_aa: CASSPAPVRGREQYF

clone_size: many
v_call: TRBV20-1
cdr3_aa: CSASDRVGGNTIYF

clone_size: many
v_call: TRBV4-1
cdr3_aa: CASSQDGESARQYF

clone_size: many
v_call: TRBV29-1
cdr3_aa: CSVEGLHNEQYF

clone_size: few
v_call: TRBV3-1
cdr3_aa: CASSQVRGPGVGIYEQYF

clone_size: few
v_call: TRBV5-1
cdr3_aa: CASSWRGTVDYEQYF